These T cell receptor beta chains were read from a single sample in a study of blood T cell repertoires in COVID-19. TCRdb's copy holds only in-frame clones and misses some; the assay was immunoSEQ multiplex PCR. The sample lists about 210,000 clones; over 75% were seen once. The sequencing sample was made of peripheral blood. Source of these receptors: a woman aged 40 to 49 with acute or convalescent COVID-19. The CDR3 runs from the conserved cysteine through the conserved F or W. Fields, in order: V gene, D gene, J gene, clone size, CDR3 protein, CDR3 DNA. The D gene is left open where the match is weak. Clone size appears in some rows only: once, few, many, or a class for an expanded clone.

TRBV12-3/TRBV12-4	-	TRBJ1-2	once	CASSPGQNGGYTF	TGTGCCAGCAGCCCCGGACAGAACGGGGGCTACACCTTC
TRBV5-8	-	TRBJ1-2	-	CASSSRESNYGYTF	TGTGCCAGCAGCTCCCGGGAGTCTAACTATGGCTACACCTTC
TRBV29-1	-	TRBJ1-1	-	CSVVWGPRLEAFF	TGCAGCGTTGTTTGGGGGCCCAGGCTTGAAGCTTTCTTT
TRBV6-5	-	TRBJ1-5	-	CASSSPRVDQPQHF	TGTGCCAGCTCCAGCCCCAGGGTAGATCAGCCCCAGCATTTT
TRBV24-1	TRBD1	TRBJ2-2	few	CATSDLEQGDTGELFF	TGTGCCACCAGTGACCTAGAACAGGGGGACACCGGGGAGCTGTTTTTT
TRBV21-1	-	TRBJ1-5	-	CASSKTTPPGGGGNQPQHF	TGTGCCAGCAGCAAAACCACCCCCCCCGGGGGGGGAGGCAATCAGCCCCAGCATTTT
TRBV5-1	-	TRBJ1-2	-	CASSVSYSRMNYGYTF	TGCGCCAGCAGCGTCTCTTACAGTAGAATGAACTATGGCTACACCTTC
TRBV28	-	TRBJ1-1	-	CASKGGDKLNTEAFF	TGTGCCAGCAAGGGGGGGGATAAGCTGAACACTGAAGCTTTCTTT
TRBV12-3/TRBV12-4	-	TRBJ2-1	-	CASSGIGEGEQFF	TGTGCCAGCAGTGGCATAGGAGAAGGTGAGCAGTTCTTC
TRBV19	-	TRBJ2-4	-	CASSIPQGTAKNIQYF	TGTGCCAGTAGTATACCACAGGGTACCGCCAAAAACATTCAGTACTTC
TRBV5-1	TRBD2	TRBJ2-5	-	CASSLAPSGGVPPPSQYF	TGCGCCAGCAGCTTGGCCCCTAGCGGGGGGGTCCCACCCCCGTCCCAGTACTTC
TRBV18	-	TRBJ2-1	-	CASSPRSSYNEQFF	TGTGCCAGCTCACCAAGGAGCTCCTACAATGAGCAGTTCTTC
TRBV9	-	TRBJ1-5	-	CASSVAPNQPQHF	TGTGCCAGCAGCGTAGCTCCGAATCAGCCCCAGCATTTT
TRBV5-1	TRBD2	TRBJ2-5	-	CASSVLASGAETQYF	TGCGCCAGCAGCGTGCTGGCTAGCGGGGCGGAGACCCAGTACTTC
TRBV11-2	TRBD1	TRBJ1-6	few	CASSRQGRNSPLHF	TGTGCCAGCAGTAGACAGGGTCGTAATTCACCCCTCCACTTT
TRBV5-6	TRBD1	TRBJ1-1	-	CASSFGTGGKAFF	TGTGCCAGCAGCTTCGGGACAGGAGGAAAGGCTTTCTTT
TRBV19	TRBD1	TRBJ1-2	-	CASSLTGVGYTF	TGTGCCAGTAGTTTGACAGGGGTAGGCTACACCTTC
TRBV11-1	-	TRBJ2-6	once	CASSPSGANVLTF	TGTGCCAGCAGCCCCTCGGGGGCCAACGTCCTGACTTTC
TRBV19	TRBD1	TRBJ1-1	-	CASSPQGDTEAFF	TGTGCCAGTAGTCCCCAGGGGGACACTGAAGCTTTCTTT
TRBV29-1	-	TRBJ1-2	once	CSVEDWEGYGYTF	TGCAGCGTTGAAGATTGGGAGGGGTATGGCTACACCTTC
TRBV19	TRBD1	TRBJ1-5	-	CASSILGQGGNQPQHF	TGTGCCAGTAGTATCCTAGGACAGGGAGGCAATCAGCCCCAGCATTTT
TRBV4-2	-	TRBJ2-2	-	CASSQGPASVAGELFF	TGTGCCAGCAGCCAAGGGCCCGCTAGCGTGGCCGGGGAGCTGTTTTTT
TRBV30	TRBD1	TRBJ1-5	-	CAWSEDRGYQPQHF	TGTGCCTGGAGCGAGGACAGGGGGTATCAGCCCCAGCATTTT
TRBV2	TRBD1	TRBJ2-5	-	CASVPGQGLYQETQYF	TGTGCCAGTGTGCCGGGACAGGGGTTGTACCAAGAGACCCAGTACTTC
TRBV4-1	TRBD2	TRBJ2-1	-	CASSRTSGGNNEQFF	TGCGCCAGCAGCCGAACTAGCGGGGGTAACAATGAGCAGTTCTTC
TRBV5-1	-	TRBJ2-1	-	CASTTRGDEQFF	TGCGCCAGCACCACCAGGGGAGATGAGCAGTTCTTC
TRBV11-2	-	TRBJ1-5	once	CASSLDNRAAQHF	TGTGCCAGCAGCTTAGACAATCGCGCGGCCCAGCATTTT
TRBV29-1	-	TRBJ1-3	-	CSVGTGSGNTIYF	TGCAGCGTTGGTACAGGGTCTGGAAACACCATATATTTT
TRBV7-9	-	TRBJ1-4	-	CASSTRDIEKLFF	TGTGCCAGCAGCACCCGGGACATTGAAAAACTGTTTTTT
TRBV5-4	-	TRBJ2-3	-	CASSYTIMVGGFTDTQYF	TGTGCCAGCAGCTACACCATCATGGTCGGGGGTTTCACAGATACGCAGTATTTT
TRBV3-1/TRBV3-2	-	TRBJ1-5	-	CASSAQGRPQHF	TGTGCCAGCAGTGCTCAGGGTCGCCCCCAGCATTTT
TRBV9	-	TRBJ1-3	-	CASSPWDIFSGNTIYF	TGTGCCAGCAGCCCCTGGGACATCTTCTCTGGAAACACCATATATTTT
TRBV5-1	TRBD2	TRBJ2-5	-	CASSTGTSRAQETQYF	TGCGCCAGCAGCACCGGGACTAGTCGGGCGCAAGAGACCCAGTACTTC
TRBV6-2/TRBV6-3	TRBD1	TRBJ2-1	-	CASSPGLGTVYNEQFF	TGTGCCAGCAGCCCGGGTTTAGGGACAGTATACAATGAGCAGTTCTTC
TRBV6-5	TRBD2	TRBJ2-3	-	CASSYEVAGGTDTQYF	TGTGCCAGCAGTTACGAGGTAGCGGGGGGCACAGATACGCAGTATTTT
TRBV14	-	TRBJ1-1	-	CASSQDWNTEAFF	TGTGCCAGCAGCCAAGACTGGAACACTGAAGCTTTCTTT
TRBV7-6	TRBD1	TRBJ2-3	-	CASSLGRGQGTDTQYF	TGTGCCAGCAGCTTAGGGCGGGGACAGGGCACAGATACGCAGTATTTT
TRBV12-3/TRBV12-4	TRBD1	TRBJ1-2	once	CASSWDRDYGYTF	TGTGCCAGCAGTTGGGACAGGGACTATGGCTACACCTTC
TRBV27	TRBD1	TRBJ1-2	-	CATNPGQGANYGYTF	TGTGCCACCAATCCGGGACAGGGGGCTAACTATGGCTACACCTTC
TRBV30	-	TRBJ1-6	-	CAWSPKQGNNSPLHF	TGTGCCTGGAGTCCTAAGCAGGGTAACAATTCACCCCTCCACTTT
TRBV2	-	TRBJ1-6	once	CASSARQSNSPLHF	TGTGCCAGCAGTGCTCGCCAGTCCAATTCACCCCTCCACTTT
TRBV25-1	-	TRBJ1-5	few	CASSGLGDSNQPQHF	TGTGCCAGCAGTGGACTCGGTGATAGCAATCAGCCCCAGCATTTT
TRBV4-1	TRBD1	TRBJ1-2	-	CASSSLGQGNYGYTF	TGCGCCAGCAGCTCCCTGGGACAGGGGAACTATGGCTACACCTTC
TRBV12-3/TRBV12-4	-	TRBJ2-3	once	CASTPGGDTQYF	TGTGCCAGCACCCCAGGGGGGGATACGCAGTATTTT
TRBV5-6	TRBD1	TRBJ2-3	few	CASSWDRGTDTQYF	TGTGCCAGCAGCTGGGACAGGGGAACAGATACGCAGTATTTT
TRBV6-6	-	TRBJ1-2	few	CASSSSGASGGYTF	TGTGCCAGCAGTTCCTCGGGGGCATCGGGTGGCTACACCTTC